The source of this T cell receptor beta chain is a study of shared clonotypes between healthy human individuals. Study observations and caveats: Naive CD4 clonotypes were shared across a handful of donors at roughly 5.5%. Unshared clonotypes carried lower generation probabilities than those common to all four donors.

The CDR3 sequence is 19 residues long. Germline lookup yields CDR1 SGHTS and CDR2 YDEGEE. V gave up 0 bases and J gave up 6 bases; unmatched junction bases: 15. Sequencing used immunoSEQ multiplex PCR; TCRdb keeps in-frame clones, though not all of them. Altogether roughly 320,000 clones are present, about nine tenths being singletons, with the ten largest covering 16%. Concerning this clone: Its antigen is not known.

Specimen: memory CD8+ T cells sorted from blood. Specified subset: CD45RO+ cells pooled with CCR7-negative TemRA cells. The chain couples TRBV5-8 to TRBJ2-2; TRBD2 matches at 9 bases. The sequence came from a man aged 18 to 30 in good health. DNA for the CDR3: TGTGCCAGCAGCTTGGAGGGACTAGCCCGAACACCGGGGTCCGGGGAGCTGTTTTTT. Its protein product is CASSLEGLARTPGSGELFF. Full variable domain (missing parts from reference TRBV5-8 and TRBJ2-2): EAGVTQSPTHLIKTRGQQATLRCSPISGHTSVYWYQQALGLGLQFLLWYDEGEERNRGNFPPRFSGRQFPNYSSELNVNALELEDSALYLCASSLEGLARTPGSGELFFGEGSRLTVL.